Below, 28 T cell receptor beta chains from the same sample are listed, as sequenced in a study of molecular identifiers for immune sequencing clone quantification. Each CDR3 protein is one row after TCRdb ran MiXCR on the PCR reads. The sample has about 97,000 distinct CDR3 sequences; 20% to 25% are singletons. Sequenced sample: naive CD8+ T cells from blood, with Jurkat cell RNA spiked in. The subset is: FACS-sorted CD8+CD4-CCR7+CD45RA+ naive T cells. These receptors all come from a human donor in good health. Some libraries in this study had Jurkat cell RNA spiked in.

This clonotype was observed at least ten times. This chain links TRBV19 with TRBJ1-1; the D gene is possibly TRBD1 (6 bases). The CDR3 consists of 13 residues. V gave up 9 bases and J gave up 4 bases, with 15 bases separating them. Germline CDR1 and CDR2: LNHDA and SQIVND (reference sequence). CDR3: CASRQLGGTEAFF. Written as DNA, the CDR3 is TGTGCCAGCCGCCAGTTAGGGGGCACTGAAGCTTTCTTT.

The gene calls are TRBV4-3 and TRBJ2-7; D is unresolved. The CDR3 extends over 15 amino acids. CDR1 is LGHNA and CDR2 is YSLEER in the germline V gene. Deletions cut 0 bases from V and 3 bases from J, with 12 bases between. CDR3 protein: CASSQDRSRNYEQYF. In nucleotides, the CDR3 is TGCGCCAGCAGCCAAGATCGAAGCAGGAACTACGAGCAGTACTTC.

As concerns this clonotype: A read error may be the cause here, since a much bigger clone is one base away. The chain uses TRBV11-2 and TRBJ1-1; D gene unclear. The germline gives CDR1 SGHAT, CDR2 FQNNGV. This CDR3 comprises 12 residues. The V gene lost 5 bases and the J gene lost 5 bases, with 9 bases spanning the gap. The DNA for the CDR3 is TGTGCCAGCAGCCCATACGGGACTGAAGCTTTCTTT. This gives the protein CASSPYGTEAFF.

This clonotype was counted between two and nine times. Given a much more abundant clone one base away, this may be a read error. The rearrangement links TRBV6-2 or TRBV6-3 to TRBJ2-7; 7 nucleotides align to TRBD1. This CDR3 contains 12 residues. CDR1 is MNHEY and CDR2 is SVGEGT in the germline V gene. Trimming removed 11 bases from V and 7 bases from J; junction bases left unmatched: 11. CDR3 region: CAGGQSWGEQYF. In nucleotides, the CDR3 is TGTGCCGGGGGACAGTCGTGGGGGGAGCAGTACTTC.

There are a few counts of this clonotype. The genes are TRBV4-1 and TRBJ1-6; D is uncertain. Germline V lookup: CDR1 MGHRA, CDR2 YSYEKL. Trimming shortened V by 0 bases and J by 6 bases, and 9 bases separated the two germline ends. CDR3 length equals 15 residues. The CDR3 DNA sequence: TGCGCCAGCAGCCAAGATCCGGGGAGTAATTCACCCCTCCACTTT. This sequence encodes CASSQDPGSNSPLHF.

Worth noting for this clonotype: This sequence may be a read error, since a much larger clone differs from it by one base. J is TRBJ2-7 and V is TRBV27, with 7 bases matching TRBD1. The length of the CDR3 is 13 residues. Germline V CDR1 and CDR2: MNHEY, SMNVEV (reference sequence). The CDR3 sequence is CASSSQTGQERYF. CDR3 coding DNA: TGTGCCAGCAGTTCGCAGACAGGGCAAGAGCGGTACTTC.

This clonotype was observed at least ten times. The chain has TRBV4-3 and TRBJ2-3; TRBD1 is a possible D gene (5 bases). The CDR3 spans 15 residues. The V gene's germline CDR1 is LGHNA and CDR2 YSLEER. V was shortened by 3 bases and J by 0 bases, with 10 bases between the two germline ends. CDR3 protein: CASSQQGTSTDTQYF. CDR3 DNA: TGCGCCAGCAGCCAGCAGGGAACTAGCACAGATACGCAGTATTTT.

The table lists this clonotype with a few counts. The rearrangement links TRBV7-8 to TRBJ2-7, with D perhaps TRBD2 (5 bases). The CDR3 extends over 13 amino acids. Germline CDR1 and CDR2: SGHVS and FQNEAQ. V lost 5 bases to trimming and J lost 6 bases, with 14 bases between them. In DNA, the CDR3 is TGTGCCAGCAGCCCCGGACTCACTCTCGAGCAGTACTTC. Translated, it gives CASSPGLTLEQYF.

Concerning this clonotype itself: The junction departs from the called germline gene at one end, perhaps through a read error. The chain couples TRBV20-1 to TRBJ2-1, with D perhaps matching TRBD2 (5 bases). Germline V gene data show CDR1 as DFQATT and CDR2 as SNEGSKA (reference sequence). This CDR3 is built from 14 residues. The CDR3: CSASERNSYNGQFF. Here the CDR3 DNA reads TGCAGTGCTAGTGAGCGGAACTCCTACAATGGGCAGTTCTTC.

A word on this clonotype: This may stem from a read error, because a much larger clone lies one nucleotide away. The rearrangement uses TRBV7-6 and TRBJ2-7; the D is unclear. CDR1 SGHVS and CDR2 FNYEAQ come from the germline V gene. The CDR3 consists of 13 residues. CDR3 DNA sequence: TGTGCCAGCAGCTTAGACAGCTCCTACGAGCCGTACTTC. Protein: CASSLDSSYEPYF.

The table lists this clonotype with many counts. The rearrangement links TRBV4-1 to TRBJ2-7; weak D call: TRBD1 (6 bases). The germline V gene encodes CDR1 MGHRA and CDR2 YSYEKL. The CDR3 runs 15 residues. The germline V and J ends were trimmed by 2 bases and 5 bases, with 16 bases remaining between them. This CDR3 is CASSQIHRDDNEQYF. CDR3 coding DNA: TGCGCCAGCAGCCAAATCCACAGGGATGATAACGAGCAGTACTTC.

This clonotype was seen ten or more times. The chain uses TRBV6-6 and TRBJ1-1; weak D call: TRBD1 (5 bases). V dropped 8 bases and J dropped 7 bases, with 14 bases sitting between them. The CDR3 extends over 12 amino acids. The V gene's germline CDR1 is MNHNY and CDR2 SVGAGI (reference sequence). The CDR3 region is CASYRGGIEAFF. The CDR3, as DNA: TGTGCCAGCTATCGCGGGGGTATTGAAGCTTTCTTT.

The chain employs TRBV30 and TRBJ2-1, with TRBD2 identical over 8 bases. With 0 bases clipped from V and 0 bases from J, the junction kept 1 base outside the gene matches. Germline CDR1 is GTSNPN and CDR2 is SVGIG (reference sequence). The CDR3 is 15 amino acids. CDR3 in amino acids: CAWSVLADSYNEQFF. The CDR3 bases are TGTGCCTGGAGTGTACTAGCGGACTCCTACAATGAGCAGTTCTTC. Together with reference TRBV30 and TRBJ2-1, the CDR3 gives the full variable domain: SQTIHQWPATLVQPVGSPLSLECTVEGTSNPNLYWYRQAAGRGLQLLFYSVGIGQISSEVPQNLSASRPQDRQFILSSKKLLLSDSGFYLCAWSVLADSYNEQFFGPGTRLTVL.

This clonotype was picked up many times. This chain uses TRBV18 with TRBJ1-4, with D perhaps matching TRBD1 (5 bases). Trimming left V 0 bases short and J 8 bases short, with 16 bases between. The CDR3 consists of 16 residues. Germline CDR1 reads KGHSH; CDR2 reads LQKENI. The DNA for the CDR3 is TGTGCCAGCTCACCACCAATCCGGCAGGGAAAGGAAAAACTGTTTTTT. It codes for CASSPPIRQGKEKLFF.

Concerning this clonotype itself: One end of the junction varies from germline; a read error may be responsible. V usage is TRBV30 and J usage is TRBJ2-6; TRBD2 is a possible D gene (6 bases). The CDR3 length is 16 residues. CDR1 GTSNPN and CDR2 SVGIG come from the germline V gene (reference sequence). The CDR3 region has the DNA TGTGCCTGGAGTTTGGGGGGTAGCGCTGGGACCAACGTCCTGACTTTC. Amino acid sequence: CAWSLGGSAGTNVLTF.

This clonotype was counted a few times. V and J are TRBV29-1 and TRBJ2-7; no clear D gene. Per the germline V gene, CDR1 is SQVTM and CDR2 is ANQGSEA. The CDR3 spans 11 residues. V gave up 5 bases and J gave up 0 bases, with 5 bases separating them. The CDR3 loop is CSVIVSYEQYF. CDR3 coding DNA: TGCAGCGTTATTGTCTCCTACGAGCAGTACTTC.

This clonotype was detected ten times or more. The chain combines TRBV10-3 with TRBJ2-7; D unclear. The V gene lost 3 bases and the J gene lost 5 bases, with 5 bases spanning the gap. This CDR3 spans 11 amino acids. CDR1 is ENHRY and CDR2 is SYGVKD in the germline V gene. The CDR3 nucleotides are TGTGCCATCAGTGACAGTGACGAGCAGTACTTC. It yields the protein CAISDSDEQYF.

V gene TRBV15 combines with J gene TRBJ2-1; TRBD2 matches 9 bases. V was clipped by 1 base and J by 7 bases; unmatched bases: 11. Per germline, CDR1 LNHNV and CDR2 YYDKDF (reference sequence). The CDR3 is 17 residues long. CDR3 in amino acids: CATSRATLAGSKNEQFF. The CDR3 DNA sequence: TGTGCCACCAGCAGAGCCACCCTAGCGGGAAGTAAAAATGAGCAGTTCTTC.

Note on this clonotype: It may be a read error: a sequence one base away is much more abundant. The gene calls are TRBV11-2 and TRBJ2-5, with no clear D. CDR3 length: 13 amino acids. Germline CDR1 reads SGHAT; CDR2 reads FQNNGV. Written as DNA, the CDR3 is TGTGCCAGCAGCTTAGTACAGCAAGAGACCCGGTACTTC. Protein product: CASSLVQQETRYF.

The CDR3 bases are TGTGCCAGCAGCTTAGTGGAGGGGACCTACGAGCAGTACTTC. This sequence encodes CASSLVEGTYEQYF. V is TRBV11-2 and J is TRBJ2-7, with D tentatively TRBD2 (6 bases). Germline assignment: CDR1 SGHAT and CDR2 FQNNGV. This CDR3 has 14 amino acids. V was clipped by 1 base and J by 2 bases, with 9 bases between them.

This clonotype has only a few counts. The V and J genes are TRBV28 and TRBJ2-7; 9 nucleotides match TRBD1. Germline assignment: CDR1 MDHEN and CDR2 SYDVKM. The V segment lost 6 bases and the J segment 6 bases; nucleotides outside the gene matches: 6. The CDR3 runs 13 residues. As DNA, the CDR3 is TGTGCCAGCAGGACAGGGGGGTCGGCCGAGCAGTACTTC. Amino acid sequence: CASRTGGSAEQYF.

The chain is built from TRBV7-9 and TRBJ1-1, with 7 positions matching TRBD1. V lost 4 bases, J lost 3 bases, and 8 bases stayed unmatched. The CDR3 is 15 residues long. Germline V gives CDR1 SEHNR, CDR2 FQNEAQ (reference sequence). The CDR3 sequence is CASSSTGYGYTEAFF. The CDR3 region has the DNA TGTGCCAGCAGCTCGACAGGGTATGGGTACACTGAAGCTTTCTTT.

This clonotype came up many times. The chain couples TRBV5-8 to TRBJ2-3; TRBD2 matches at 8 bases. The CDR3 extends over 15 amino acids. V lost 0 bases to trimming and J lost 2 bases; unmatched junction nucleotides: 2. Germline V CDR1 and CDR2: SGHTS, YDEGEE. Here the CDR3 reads CASSLGGLDTDTQYF. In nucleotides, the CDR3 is TGTGCCAGCAGCTTGGGGGGACTAGACACAGATACGCAGTATTTT.

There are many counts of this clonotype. Here the CDR3 DNA reads TGCAGTGCTAGAGAAAAGGGACGGAGGAACACTGAAGCTTTCTTT. Its protein is CSAREKGRRNTEAFF. The chain links TRBV20-1 to TRBJ1-1, with D maybe TRBD1 (5 bases). The germline V gene has CDR1 DFQATT and CDR2 SNEGSKA (reference sequence). V lost 0 bases and J lost 1, with 12 bases in between. CDR3 length equals 15 residues.

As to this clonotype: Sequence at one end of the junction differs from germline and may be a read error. The CDR3 here is CASSGTGGTYAQYF. CDR3 in DNA: TGTGCCAGCAGCGGGACAGGGGGGACCTACGCGCAGTACTTC. This chain uses TRBV6-5 with TRBJ2-7; 11 bases align to TRBD1. Looked up from germline, CDR1 is MNHEY and CDR2 is SVGAGI. The CDR3 runs 14 residues.

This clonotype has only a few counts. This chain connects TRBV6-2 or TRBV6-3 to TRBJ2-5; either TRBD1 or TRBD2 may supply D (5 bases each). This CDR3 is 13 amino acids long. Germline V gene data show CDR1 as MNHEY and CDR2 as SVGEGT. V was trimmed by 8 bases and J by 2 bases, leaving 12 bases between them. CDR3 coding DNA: TGTGCCAGCGAGGGCAGGGTTCAAGAGACCCAGTACTTC. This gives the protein CASEGRVQETQYF.

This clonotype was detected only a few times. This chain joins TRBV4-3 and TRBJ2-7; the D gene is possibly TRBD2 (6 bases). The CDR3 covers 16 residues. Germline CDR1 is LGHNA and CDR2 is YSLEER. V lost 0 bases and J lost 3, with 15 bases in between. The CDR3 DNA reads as TGCGCCAGCAGCCAAGATAGGCGGGGCCCCAACTACGAGCAGTACTTC. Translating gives CASSQDRRGPNYEQYF.

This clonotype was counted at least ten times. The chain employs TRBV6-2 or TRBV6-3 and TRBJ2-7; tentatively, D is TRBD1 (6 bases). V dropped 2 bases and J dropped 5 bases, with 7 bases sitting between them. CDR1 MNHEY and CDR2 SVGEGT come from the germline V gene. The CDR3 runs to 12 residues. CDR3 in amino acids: CASSYEGDEQYF. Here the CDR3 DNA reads TGTGCCAGCAGTTACGAGGGGGACGAGCAGTACTTC.